The 18 T cell receptor beta chains reported below all come from one sample, sequenced in a study of early T cells in non-severe SARS-CoV-2 infection. TCRdb re-analysed the 5' RACE reads in MiXCR, keeping a single row per CDR3 protein. The profile shows 85,000 to 90,000 distinct CDR3 sequences, roughly 14% of them singletons. The source material was whole blood. These receptors were collected from an adult who was a healthcare worker with PCR-confirmed SARS-CoV-2 infection or an uninfected control (not recorded which).

This clonotype has a count of ten or more. CDR3 residues: CASSPEGSSTDTQYF. CDR3 nucleotide sequence: TGTGCCAGCAGTCCCGAGGGTTCTAGCACAGATACGCAGTATTTT. This sequence joins TRBV12-3 or TRBV12-4 and TRBJ2-3, with D perhaps TRBD2 (5 bases). CDR3 length: 15 amino acids. With 5 bases removed from V and 0 bases from J, the gap between germline ends came to 12 bases.

This clonotype was seen only a few times. A junction end diverges from the germline sequence, so it may reflect a read error. The V and J genes are TRBV7-8 and TRBJ2-5, with TRBD2 matching over 11 bases. The germline gives CDR1 SGHVS, CDR2 FQNEAQ. This CDR3 is 12 amino acids long. CDR3 residues: CASSAPSGGQNF. The CDR3, as DNA: TGTGCCAGCAGCGCCCCTAGCGGGGGGCAGAACTTC.

This chain uses TRBV29-1 with TRBJ2-1; tentative D call: TRBD2 (5 bases). The germline CDR1 and CDR2 sequences are SQVTM and ANQGSEA. With 6 bases removed from V and 7 bases from J, the gap between germline ends came to 28 bases. This CDR3 contains 17 residues. CDR3 in amino acids: CSVPSDFAEIPKNEQFF. Written as DNA, the CDR3 is TGCAGCGTCCCCTCGGACTTTGCGGAGATCCCCAAGAATGAGCAGTTCTTC.

The V call is TRBV7-9, the J call TRBJ1-1; TRBD1 agrees at 10 bases. Germline CDR1 reads SEHNR; CDR2 reads FQNEAQ (reference sequence). The CDR3 consists of 16 residues. V gave up 1 base and J gave up 4 bases; unmatched junction bases: 6. This CDR3 reads CASSLGDRGPGTEAFF. CDR3 nucleotide sequence: TGTGCCAGCAGCTTAGGTGACAGGGGGCCGGGCACTGAAGCTTTCTTT.

The CDR3: CSVGGRGSGNTIYF. CDR3 nucleotides: TGCAGCGTCGGAGGTCGGGGATCCGGAAACACCATATATTTT. The chain links TRBV29-1 to TRBJ1-3, with D unclear. The CDR3 contains 14 residues. The germline gives CDR1 SQVTM, CDR2 ANQGSEA. V lost 6 bases to trimming and J lost 4 bases, with 16 bases between them.

This chain connects TRBV6-1 to TRBJ1-3; 7 bases map to TRBD1. CDR3 length: 13 residues. The V segment lost 11 bases and the J segment 0 bases; nucleotides outside the gene matches: 4. Germline values: CDR1 MNHNS, CDR2 SASEGT. The CDR3 protein is CAARDSSGNTIYF. The CDR3 nucleotides read TGTGCCGCCCGGGACAGCTCTGGAAACACCATATATTTT.

This clonotype was seen repeatedly, ten times or more. This chain connects TRBV28 to TRBJ2-7; possibly TRBD1 or TRBD2 for D (5 bases each). Germline CDR1 is MDHEN and CDR2 is SYDVKM. Trimming took 7 bases from V and 6 from J, leaving 22 bases between them. This CDR3 has 15 residues. The CDR3 here is CASTSSPGQESEQYV. CDR3 in DNA: TGTGCCAGCACCTCCTCTCCGGGGCAGGAAAGCGAGCAGTACGTC.

The chain links TRBV2 to TRBJ2-7; 12 nucleotides agree with TRBD1. Unmatched junction bases numbered 18, after V lost 7 bases and J lost 2 bases. CDR3 length equals 19 residues. Germline V gives CDR1 SNHLY, CDR2 FYNNEI. The DNA of the CDR3 is TGTGCCAGCAATCAGGGACAGGGGGCGCTTTTAATTAGCCCCTACGAGCAGTACGTC. The encoded protein is CASNQGQGALLISPYEQYV.

There are a few counts of this clonotype. The chain combines TRBV12-3 or TRBV12-4 with TRBJ2-1; D is perhaps TRBD2 (6 bases). This CDR3 region has 12 residues. V was trimmed by 3 bases and J by 8 bases, leaving 8 bases between them. CDR3 in DNA: TGTGCCAGCAGTTTCTCGGGGGATGAGCAGTTCTTC. Its protein product is CASSFSGDEQFF.

J is TRBJ1-4 and V is TRBV30, with unresolved D. The CDR3 runs 13 residues. Trimming shortened V by 0 bases and J by 8 bases, and 10 bases separated the two germline ends. Germline CDR1 reads GTSNPN; CDR2 reads SVGIG (reference sequence). In DNA form, the CDR3 reads TGTGCCTGGAGTGTAAAGGGCACCGAAAAACTGTTTTTT. As protein: CAWSVKGTEKLFF.

V gene TRBV29-1 combines with J gene TRBJ2-4, with D possibly being TRBD1 (6 bases). The CDR3 covers 13 residues. The germline V gene encodes CDR1 SQVTM and CDR2 ANQGSEA. The V gene lost 4 bases and the J gene lost 8 bases, with 15 bases spanning the gap. This chain's CDR3 is CSVVGPPGDIQYF. Here the CDR3 DNA reads TGCAGCGTTGTAGGCCCCCCAGGGGACATTCAGTACTTC.

J is TRBJ1-5 and V is TRBV19; tentative D call: TRBD1 (6 bases). V was pared by 6 bases and J by 2 bases, with 11 bases between. The germline CDR1 and CDR2 sequences are LNHDA and SQIVND (reference sequence). The CDR3 covers 14 residues. CDR3 bases: TGTGCCAGTAGGCCCGCAGGGGGCAATCAGCCCCAGCATTTT. It codes for CASRPAGGNQPQHF. The entire variable domain, with the rest obtained from reference TRBV19 and TRBJ1-5, is as follows: DGGITQSPKYLFRKEGQNVTLSCEQNLNHDAMYWYRQDPGQGLRLIYYSQIVNDFQKGDIAEGYSVSREKKESFPLTVTSAQKNPTAFYLCASRPAGGNQPQHFGDGTRLSIL.

This clonotype has ten or more counts. J is TRBJ2-1 and V is TRBV5-1; 8 bases line up with TRBD2. This CDR3 region has 15 residues. V shed 3 bases and J 7 bases; nucleotides not matched to a gene: 9. The germline V gene encodes CDR1 SGHRS and CDR2 YFSETQ. The CDR3 sequence: CASSSLAGTTNEQFF. The CDR3 DNA reads as TGCGCCAGCAGCTCCTTAGCGGGGACTACTAATGAGCAGTTCTTC.

The genes are TRBV4-1 and TRBJ2-1; 11 nucleotides align to TRBD2. There are 14 residues in the CDR3. V lost 1 base, J lost 10 bases, and 3 bases stayed unmatched. The germline gives CDR1 MGHRA, CDR2 YSYEKL. CDR3 region: CASSQGLAGSEQFF. CDR3 sequence (DNA): TGCGCCAGCAGCCAAGGACTAGCGGGGAGCGAGCAGTTCTTC.

The gene calls are TRBV28 and TRBJ2-1, with D hard to call. The V end lost 5 bases, the J end lost 3 bases, and 8 bases lay between the germline ends. CDR1 is MDHEN, CDR2 SYDVKM, per germline. This CDR3 has 13 amino acids. CDR3 residues: CASSPTSYNEQFF. DNA of the CDR3: TGTGCCAGCAGTCCGACAAGCTACAATGAGCAGTTCTTC.

This clonotype was seen repeatedly, ten times or more. This sequence joins TRBV29-1 and TRBJ1-1; D unresolved. CDR3 length: 11 amino acids. Germline V gene sequence: CDR1 SQVTM, CDR2 ANQGSEA. The V end lost 3 bases, the J end lost 6 bases, and 8 bases lay between the germline ends. CDR3 region: CSVERGAEAFF. The CDR3 nucleotides are TGCAGCGTTGAGCGCGGGGCTGAAGCTTTCTTT.

About this clonotype: Without the conserved terminal phenylalanine or tryptophan, this CDR3 likely stems from a read error. This chain uses TRBV2 with TRBJ2-1, with 10 nucleotides matching TRBD2. The ends lost 2 bases at V and 4 bases at J; junction bases unmatched: 5. Germline V gives CDR1 SNHLY, CDR2 FYNNEI. The CDR3 extends over 16 amino acids. This CDR3 reads CASSESLAGGYNEQFI. The CDR3 DNA reads TGTGCCAGCAGTGAAAGTTTAGCGGGGGGTTACAATGAGCAGTTCATC.

The CDR3: CASSTRGTGELFF. CDR3 sequence (DNA): TGTGCCAGCAGCACCCGAGGGACCGGGGAGCTGTTTTTT. The gene calls are TRBV21-1 and TRBJ2-2; the table's D gene call, TRBD2, was not cross checked with the DNA. TRBV21-1 is described as a pseudogene. CDR3 length equals 13 residues.